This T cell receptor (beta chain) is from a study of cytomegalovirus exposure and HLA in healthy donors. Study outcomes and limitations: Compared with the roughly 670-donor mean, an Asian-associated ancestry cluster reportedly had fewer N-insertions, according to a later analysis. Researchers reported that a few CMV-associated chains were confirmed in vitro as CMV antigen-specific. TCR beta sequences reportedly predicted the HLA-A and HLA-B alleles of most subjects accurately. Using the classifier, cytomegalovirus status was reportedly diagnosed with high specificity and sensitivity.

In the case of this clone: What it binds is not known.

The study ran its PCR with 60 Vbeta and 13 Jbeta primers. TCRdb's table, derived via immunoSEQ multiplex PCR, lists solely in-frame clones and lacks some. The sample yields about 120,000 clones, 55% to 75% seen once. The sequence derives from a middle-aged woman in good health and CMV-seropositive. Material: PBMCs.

The CDR3, as DNA: TGTGCCATCAGTGAGTCGTCCGGAGGGGTTGACGAGCAGTACTTC. Protein sequence: CAISESSGGVDEQYF. V usage is TRBV10-3 and J usage is TRBJ2-7, with D possibly being TRBD2 (6 bases). This CDR3 is 15 amino acids long. The V end lost 0 bases, the J end lost 5 bases, and 14 bases lay between the germline ends. Germline assignment: CDR1 ENHRY and CDR2 SYGVKD.